These 9 T cell receptor beta chains were all obtained from the same sample, sequenced in a study of cytomegalovirus exposure and HLA in healthy donors. The PCR employed 60 Vbeta primers together with 13 Jbeta primers. Assay: immunoSEQ multiplex PCR; the TCRdb copy retains only in-frame clones and omits some. The repertoire holds 150,000 to 200,000 clones, with under 85% as singletons. Sequenced material: PBMCs. Receptors were obtained from a woman younger than 45 in good health and CMV-seronegative.

The chain combines TRBV27 with TRBJ2-5; 8 nucleotides agree with TRBD2. Germline CDR1 is MNHEY and CDR2 is SMNVEV (reference sequence). This CDR3 has 17 residues. The junction had 11 bases not matched to a gene; V was cut back by 3 bases and J by 2 bases. The CDR3 nucleotides read TGTGCCAGCAGTTTCGGTCCGGGACTAGACAATCAAGAGACCCAGTACTTC. It translates to CASSFGPGLDNQETQYF.

The chain recombines TRBV30 with TRBJ2-7; 12 bases line up with TRBD2. V lost 4 bases and J lost 5; bases outside the gene matches: 12. CDR3 length: 16 amino acids. Germline CDR1 is GTSNPN and CDR2 is SVGIG (reference sequence). DNA for the CDR3: TGTGCCTGGACCCAGAGCCTAGCGGGAGGGCTTAACGAGCAGTACTTC. Protein sequence: CAWTQSLAGGLNEQYF.

The J gene is TRBJ2-7, the V gene TRBV5-1; 9 nucleotides line up with TRBD2. J was trimmed by 0 bases and V by 4 bases; bases with no gene match: 8. The CDR3 is 16 amino acids. From germline, CDR1 is SGHRS and CDR2 YFSETQ. In nucleotides, the CDR3 is TGCGCCAGCAGCCCCTCCCGGACTAGCGTCTCCTACGAGCAGTACTTC. Its protein is CASSPSRTSVSYEQYF.

This chain links TRBV2 with TRBJ1-1; 8 bases are shared with TRBD1. V was pared by 6 bases and J by 3 bases, with 6 bases of the junction left unmatched. CDR3 size: 14 residues. Germline V gives CDR1 SNHLY, CDR2 FYNNEI. The DNA of the CDR3 is TGTGCCAGCAGATACAGGGGGTCAGACACTGAAGCTTTCTTT. This translates into CASRYRGSDTEAFF. Full variable domain (outside the CDR3, taken from reference TRBV2 and TRBJ1-1): EPEVTQTPSHQVTQMGQEVILRCVPISNHLYFYWYRQILGQKVEFLVSFYNNEISEKSEIFDDQFSVERPDGSNFTLKIRSTKLEDSAMYFCASRYRGSDTEAFFGQGTRLTVV.

In nucleotides, the CDR3 is TGTGCCAGTAGTATTGGACAATCACCCCTCCACTTT. It yields the protein CASSIGQSPLHF. This rearrangement joins TRBV19 to TRBJ1-6, with a weak D call TRBD1 (5 bases). The CDR3 runs 12 residues. The germline gives CDR1 LNHDA, CDR2 SQIVND (reference sequence). The germline V and J ends were trimmed by 3 bases and 10 bases, with 7 bases remaining between them. The full variable domain, rest sourced from reference TRBV19 and TRBJ1-6, is DGGITQSPKYLFRKEGQNVTLSCEQNLNHDAMYWYRQDPGQGLRLIYYSQIVNDFQKGDIAEGYSVSREKKESFPLTVTSAQKNPTAFYLCASSIGQSPLHFGNGTRLTVT.

This clone was counted a few times. The chain recombines TRBV9 with TRBJ2-3; D might be TRBD2 (6 bases). This CDR3 has 14 residues. In germline, CDR1 is SGDLS, CDR2 YYNGEE. Trimming took 3 bases from V and 2 from J, leaving 10 bases between them. Here the CDR3 reads CASSAGLTTDTQYF. CDR3 nucleotides: TGTGCCAGCAGCGCGGGACTCACCACAGATACGCAGTATTTT.

This clone was found once. The V and J genes are TRBV4-2 and TRBJ2-5; possible D gene TRBD2, 6 bases. Trimming left V 2 bases short and J 5 bases short, with 30 bases between. CDR3 length: 20 amino acids. Germline V gene lookup returns CDR1 LGHNA and CDR2 YNFKEQ. The CDR3 nucleotides are TGTGCCAGCAGCCAATTGAATCCCGGACTATCCCCCGAGGGGTGGGAGACCCAGTACTTC. Its translation: CASSQLNPGLSPEGWETQYF.

A single count supports this clone. This chain joins TRBV5-5 and TRBJ2-2; TRBD1 is a possible D gene (5 bases). V gave up 5 bases and J gave up 2 bases, with 7 bases separating them. The CDR3 is 13 amino acids. Germline V gene data show CDR1 as SGHKS and CDR2 as YYEKEE (reference sequence). This chain's CDR3 is CASRTGNTGELFF. The CDR3 coding sequence is TGTGCCAGCAGAACAGGAAACACCGGGGAGCTGTTTTTT.

The rearrangement uses TRBV9 and TRBJ2-1; 7 bases line up with TRBD2. The trim removed 3 bases at V and 8 bases at J, leaving 5 bases unmatched. Germline CDR1 SGDLS, CDR2 YYNGEE. The CDR3 is made up of 13 amino acids. The CDR3 loop is CASSARGRDEQFF. For the CDR3, the DNA is TGTGCCAGCAGCGCGAGAGGGAGGGATGAGCAGTTCTTC.